This T cell receptor beta chain was recovered during a study of T-cell memory formation after mild COVID-19. A few counts support this clonotype. What it binds is not known. Between the trimmed V and J ends, which lost 0 bases and 5 bases, there was a span of 23 bases. The germline gives CDR1 MNHEY, CDR2 SMNVEV (reference sequence). The CDR3 is 18 amino acids. TCRdb re-analysed the 5' RACE reads in MiXCR, keeping a single row per CDR3 protein. The data show 550,000 to 700,000 distinct CDR3 sequences, around 16% seen once. Notes on the study in general: Pre-infection memory showed some responding clones, and this suggested that cross-reactive memory joined.

The sequencing input was PBMCs or a T cell subset sorted from them (not recorded which). This sequence joins TRBV27 and TRBJ2-7; D possibly corresponds to TRBD1 (5 bases). This TCR was sampled from an adult woman who had mild COVID-19 (a few samples of this study predate the infection). Cell type and time point are not known. The CDR3 DNA follows: TGTGCCAGCAGTTTATCGCCCCTGGTCAATGATCAGGGTCACGAGCAGTACTTC. This translates into CASSLSPLVNDQGHEQYF.